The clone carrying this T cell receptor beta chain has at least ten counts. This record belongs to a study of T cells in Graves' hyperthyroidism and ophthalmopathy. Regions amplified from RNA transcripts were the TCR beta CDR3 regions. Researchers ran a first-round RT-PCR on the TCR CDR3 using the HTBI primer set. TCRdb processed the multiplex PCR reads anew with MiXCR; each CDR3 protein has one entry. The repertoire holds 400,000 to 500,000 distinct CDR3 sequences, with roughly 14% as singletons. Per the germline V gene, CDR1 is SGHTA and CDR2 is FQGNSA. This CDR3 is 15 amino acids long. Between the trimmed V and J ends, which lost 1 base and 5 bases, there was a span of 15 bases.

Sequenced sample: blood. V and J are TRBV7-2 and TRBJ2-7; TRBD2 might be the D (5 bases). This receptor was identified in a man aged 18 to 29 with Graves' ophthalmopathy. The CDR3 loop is CASSLGGSAGDEQYF. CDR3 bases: TGTGCCAGCAGCTTAGGCGGCTCCGCCGGGGACGAGCAGTACTTC.